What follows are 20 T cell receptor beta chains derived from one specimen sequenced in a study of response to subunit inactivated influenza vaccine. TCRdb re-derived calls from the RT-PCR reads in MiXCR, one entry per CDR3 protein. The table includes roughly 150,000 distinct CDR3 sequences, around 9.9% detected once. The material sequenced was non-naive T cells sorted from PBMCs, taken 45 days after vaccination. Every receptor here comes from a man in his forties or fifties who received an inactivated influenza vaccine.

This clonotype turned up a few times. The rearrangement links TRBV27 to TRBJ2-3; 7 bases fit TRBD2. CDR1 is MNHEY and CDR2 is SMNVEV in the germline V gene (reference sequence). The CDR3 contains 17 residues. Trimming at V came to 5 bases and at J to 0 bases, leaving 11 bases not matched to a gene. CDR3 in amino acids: CASSPWTRSGSTDTQYF. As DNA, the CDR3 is TGTGCCAGCAGTCCCTGGACTCGTAGCGGGAGCACAGATACGCAGTATTTT.

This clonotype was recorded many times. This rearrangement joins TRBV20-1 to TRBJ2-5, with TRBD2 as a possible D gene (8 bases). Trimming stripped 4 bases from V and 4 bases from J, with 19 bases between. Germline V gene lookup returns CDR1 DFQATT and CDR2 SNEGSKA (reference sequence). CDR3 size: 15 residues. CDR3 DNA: TGCAGTGCTAAAGGGGGCAGCGGGAGAATAGAGACCCAGTACTTC. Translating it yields CSAKGGSGRIETQYF.

This CDR3 is CASNRDSRFVYEQYF. The CDR3 DNA reads TGTGCCAGCAATAGGGACAGTCGCTTCGTCTACGAGCAGTACTTC. The chain combines TRBV7-2 with TRBJ2-7, with 7 bases identical to TRBD1. Per germline, CDR1 SGHTA and CDR2 FQGNSA. V lost 7 bases and J lost 3; bases outside the gene matches: 12. The CDR3 length is 15 residues.

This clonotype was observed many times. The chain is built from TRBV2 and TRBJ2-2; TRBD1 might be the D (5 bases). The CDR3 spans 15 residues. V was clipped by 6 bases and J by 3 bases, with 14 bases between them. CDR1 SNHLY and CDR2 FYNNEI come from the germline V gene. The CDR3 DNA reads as TGTGCCAGCAGCCAGGCTGTAGGGGACACCGGGGAGCTGTTTTTT. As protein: CASSQAVGDTGELFF.

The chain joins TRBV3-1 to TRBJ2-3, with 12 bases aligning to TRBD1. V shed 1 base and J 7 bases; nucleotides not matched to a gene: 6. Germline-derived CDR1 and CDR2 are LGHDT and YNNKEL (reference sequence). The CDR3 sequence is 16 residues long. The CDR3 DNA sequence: TGTGCCAGCAGCCAAGGACCGGGACAGGGGGCATATACGCAGTATTTT. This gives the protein CASSQGPGQGAYTQYF.

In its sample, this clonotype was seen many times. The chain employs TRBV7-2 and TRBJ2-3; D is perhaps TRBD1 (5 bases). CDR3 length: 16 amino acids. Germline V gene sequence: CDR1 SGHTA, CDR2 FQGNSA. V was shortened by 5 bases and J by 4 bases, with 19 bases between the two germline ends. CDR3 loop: CASSLVYLGAADTQYF. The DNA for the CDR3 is TGTGCCAGCAGCCTAGTATATTTAGGGGCGGCAGATACGCAGTATTTT.

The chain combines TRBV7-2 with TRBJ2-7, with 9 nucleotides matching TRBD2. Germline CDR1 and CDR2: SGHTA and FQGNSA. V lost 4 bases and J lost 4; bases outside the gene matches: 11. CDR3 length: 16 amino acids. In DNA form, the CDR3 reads TGTGCCAGCAGCTACCCTCGCGGGGGGGGCCCTTACGAGCAGTACTTC. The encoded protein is CASSYPRGGGPYEQYF. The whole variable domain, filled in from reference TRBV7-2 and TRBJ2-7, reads GAGVSQSPSNKVTEKGKDVELRCDPISGHTALYWYRQSLGQGLEFLIYFQGNSAPDKSGLPSDRFSAERTGGSVSTLTIQRTQQEDSAVYLCASSYPRGGGPYEQYFGPGTRLTVT.

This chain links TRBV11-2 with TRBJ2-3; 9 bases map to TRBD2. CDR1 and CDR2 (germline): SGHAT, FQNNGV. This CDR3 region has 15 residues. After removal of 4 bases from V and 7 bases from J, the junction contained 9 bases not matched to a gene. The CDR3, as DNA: TGTGCCAGCAGCTCAGGAGCGGGGGGCTCCTATACGCAGTATTTT. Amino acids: CASSSGAGGSYTQYF.

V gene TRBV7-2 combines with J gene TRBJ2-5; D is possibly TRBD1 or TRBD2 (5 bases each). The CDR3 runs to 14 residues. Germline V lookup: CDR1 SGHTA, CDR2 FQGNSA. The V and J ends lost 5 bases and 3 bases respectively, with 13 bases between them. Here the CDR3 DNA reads TGTGCCAGCAGCGCCGGGACGGGGAAAGAGACCCAGTACTTC. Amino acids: CASSAGTGKETQYF.

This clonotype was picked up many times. CDR3 region: CASSDPPSGTGGRKNIQYF. For the CDR3, the DNA is TGTGCCAGCAGCGACCCCCCCTCCGGGACAGGGGGGCGCAAAAACATTCAGTACTTC. The V call is TRBV11-1, the J call TRBJ2-4; TRBD1 matches at 11 bases. Looked up from germline, CDR1 is SGHAT and CDR2 is FQDESV (reference sequence). This CDR3 contains 19 residues. Trimming took 5 bases from V and 3 from J; bases not matched to a gene: 15.

In DNA form, the CDR3 reads TGTGCCAGCAGCCAAGGCCAGTTCCCCCGTGAGACCCAGTACTTC. Translating it yields CASSQGQFPRETQYF. This rearrangement joins TRBV3-1 to TRBJ2-5, with no clear D. Germline V gene sequence: CDR1 LGHDT, CDR2 YNNKEL (reference sequence). This CDR3 has 15 residues. The V end lost 1 base, the J end lost 5 bases, and 14 bases lay between the germline ends.

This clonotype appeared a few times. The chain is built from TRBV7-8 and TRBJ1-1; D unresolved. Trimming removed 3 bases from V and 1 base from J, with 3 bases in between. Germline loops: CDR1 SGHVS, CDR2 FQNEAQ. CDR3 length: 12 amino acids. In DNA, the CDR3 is TGTGCCAGCAGCTTGACGAACACTGAAGCTTTCTTT. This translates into CASSLTNTEAFF.

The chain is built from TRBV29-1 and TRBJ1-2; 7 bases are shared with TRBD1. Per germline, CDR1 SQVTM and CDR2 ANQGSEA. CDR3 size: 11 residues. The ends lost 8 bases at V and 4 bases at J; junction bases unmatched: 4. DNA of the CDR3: TGCAGCATCCGGGACAGCTATGGCTACACCTTC. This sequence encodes CSIRDSYGYTF.

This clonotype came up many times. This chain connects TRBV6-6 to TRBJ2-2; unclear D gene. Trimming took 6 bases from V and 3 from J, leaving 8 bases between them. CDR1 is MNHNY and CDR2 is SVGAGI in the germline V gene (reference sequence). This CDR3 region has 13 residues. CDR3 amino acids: CASRSVDTGELFF. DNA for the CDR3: TGTGCCAGCAGATCCGTGGACACCGGGGAGCTGTTTTTT.

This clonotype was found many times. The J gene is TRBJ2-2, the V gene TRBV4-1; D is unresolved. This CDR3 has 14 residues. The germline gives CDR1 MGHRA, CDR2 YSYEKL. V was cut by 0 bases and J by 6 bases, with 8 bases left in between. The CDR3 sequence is CASSQDGQAGELFF. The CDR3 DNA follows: TGCGCCAGCAGCCAAGATGGGCAGGCCGGGGAGCTGTTTTTT.

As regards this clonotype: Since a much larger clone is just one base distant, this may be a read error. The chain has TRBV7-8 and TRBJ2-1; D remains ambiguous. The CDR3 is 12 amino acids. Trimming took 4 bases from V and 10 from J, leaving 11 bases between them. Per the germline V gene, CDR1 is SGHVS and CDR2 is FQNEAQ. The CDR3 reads CASSYALKEQFF. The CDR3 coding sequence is TGTGCCAGCAGCTACGCGTTAAAGGAGCAGTTCTTC.

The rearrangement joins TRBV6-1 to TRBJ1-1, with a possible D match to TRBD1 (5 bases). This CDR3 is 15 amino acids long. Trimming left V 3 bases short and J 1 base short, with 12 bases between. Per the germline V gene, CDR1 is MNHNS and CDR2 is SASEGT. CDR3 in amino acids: CASSERGKRNTEAFF. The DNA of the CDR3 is TGTGCCAGCAGTGAGAGGGGAAAGAGGAACACTGAAGCTTTCTTT.

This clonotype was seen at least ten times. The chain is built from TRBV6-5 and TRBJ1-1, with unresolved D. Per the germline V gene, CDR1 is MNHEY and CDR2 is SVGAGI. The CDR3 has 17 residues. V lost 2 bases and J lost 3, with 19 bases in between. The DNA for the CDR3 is TGTGCCAGCAGTTACCGGGCTGTGAAAATTTGGGACACTGAAGCTTTCTTT. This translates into CASSYRAVKIWDTEAFF.

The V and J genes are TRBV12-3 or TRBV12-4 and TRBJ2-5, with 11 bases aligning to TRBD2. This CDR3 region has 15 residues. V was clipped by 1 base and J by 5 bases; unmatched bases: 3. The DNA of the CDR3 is TGTGCCAGCAGTTTAGGGGGGACTAGCGGTGAGACCCAGTACTTC. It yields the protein CASSLGGTSGETQYF.

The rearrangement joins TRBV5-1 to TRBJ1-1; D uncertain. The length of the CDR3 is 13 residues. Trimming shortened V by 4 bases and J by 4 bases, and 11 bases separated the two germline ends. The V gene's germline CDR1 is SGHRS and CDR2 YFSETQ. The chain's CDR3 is CASSDPGFTEAFF. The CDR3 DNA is TGCGCCAGCAGCGACCCCGGTTTCACTGAAGCTTTCTTT.